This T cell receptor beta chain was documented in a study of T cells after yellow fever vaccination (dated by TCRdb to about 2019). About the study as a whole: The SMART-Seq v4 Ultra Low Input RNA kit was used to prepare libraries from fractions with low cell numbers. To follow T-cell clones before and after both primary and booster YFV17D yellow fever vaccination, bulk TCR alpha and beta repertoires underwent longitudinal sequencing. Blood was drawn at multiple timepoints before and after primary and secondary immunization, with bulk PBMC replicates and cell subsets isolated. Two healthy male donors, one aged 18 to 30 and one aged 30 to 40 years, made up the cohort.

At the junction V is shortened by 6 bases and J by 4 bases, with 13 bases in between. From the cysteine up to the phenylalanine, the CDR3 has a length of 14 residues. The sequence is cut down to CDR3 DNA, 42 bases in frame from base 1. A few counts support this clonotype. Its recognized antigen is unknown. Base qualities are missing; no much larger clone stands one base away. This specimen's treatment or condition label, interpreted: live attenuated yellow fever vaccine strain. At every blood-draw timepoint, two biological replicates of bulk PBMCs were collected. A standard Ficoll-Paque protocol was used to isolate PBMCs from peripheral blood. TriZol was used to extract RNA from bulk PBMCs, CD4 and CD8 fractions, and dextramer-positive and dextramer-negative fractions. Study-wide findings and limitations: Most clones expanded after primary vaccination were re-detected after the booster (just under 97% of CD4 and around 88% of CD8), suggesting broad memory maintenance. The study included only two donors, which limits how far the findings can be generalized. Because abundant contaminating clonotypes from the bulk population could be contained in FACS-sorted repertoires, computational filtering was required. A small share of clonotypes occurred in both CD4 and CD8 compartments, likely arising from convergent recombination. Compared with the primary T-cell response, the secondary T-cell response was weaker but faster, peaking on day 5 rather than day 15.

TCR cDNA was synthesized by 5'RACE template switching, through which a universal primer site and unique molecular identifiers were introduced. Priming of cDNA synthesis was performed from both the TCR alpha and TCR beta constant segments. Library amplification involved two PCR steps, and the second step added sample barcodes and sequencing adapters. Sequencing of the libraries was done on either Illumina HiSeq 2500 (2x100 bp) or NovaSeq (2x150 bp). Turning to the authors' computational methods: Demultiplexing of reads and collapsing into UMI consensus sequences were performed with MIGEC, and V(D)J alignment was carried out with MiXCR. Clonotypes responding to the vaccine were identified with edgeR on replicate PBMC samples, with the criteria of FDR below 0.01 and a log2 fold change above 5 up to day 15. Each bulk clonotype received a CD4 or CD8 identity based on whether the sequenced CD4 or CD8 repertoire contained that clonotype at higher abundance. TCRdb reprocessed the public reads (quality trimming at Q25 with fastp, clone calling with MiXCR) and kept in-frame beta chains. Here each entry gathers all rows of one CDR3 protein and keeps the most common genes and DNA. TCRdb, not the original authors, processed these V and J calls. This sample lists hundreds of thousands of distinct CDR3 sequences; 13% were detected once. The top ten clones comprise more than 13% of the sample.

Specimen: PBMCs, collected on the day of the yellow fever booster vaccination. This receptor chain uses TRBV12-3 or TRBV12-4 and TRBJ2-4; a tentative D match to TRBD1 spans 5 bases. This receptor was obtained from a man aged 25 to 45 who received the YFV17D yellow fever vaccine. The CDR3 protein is CASRKGHAKNIQYF. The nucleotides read TGTGCCAGCAGGAAAGGACACGCAAAAAACATTCAGTACTTC.